This entry lists 15 T cell receptor beta chains sequenced from one sample in a study of T cells in Graves' hyperthyroidism and ophthalmopathy. Amplification yielded TCR beta CDR3 regions, with RNA transcripts as the source. Using the HTBI primer set, a first-round RT-PCR was run on the TCR CDR3. In TCRdb, the multiplex PCR reads were re-called with MiXCR into one record per CDR3 protein. The data hold some 600,000 distinct CDR3 sequences, with approximately 15% observed a single time. The sample comprised blood. All receptors come from a woman under 40 with Graves' hyperthyroidism that later progressed to Graves' ophthalmopathy.

This clonotype has a count of ten or more. The V and J genes are TRBV6-5 and TRBJ2-4; tentatively, D is TRBD2 (5 bases). This CDR3 comprises 16 residues. Germline V gene data show CDR1 as MNHEY and CDR2 as SVGAGI. Trimming left V 0 bases short and J 5 bases short, with 14 bases between. The CDR3 region has the DNA TGTGCCAGCAGTTACTCGATCGGAGGTTGGCAAAACATTCAGTACTTC. Encoded protein: CASSYSIGGWQNIQYF.

This clonotype was detected a few times. This rearrangement joins TRBV7-9 to TRBJ1-2; D uncertain. V lost 1 base and J lost 8, with 11 bases in between. The germline V gene has CDR1 SEHNR and CDR2 FQNEAQ (reference sequence). The CDR3 extends over 13 amino acids. CDR3 protein: CASSLEDYNGYTF. CDR3 DNA: TGTGCCAGCAGCTTAGAGGACTATAACGGCTACACCTTC.

This clonotype turned up a few times. The genes are TRBV15 and TRBJ2-6; D call uncertain. Trimming stripped 0 bases from V and 2 bases from J, with 8 bases between. CDR1 is LNHNV and CDR2 is YYDKDF in the germline V gene (reference sequence). The CDR3 extends over 16 amino acids. CDR3 nucleotide sequence: TGTGCCACCAGCAGAGACAGGTCGACTGGGGCCAACGTCCTGACTTTC. Encoded protein: CATSRDRSTGANVLTF.

The chain couples TRBV9 to TRBJ1-1; the match to TRBD1 covers 11 bases. From germline, CDR1 is SGDLS and CDR2 YYNGEE. The CDR3 sequence is 15 residues long. Trimming removed 4 bases from V and 5 bases from J; junction bases left unmatched: 7. This CDR3 reads CASSPRGQGATEAFF. The CDR3 DNA reads TGTGCCAGCAGCCCCCGCGGACAGGGGGCAACTGAAGCTTTCTTT.

This clonotype was observed a few times. V and J are TRBV6-2 or TRBV6-3 and TRBJ2-5; D unresolved. The CDR3 length is 13 residues. Germline V gene data show CDR1 as MNHEY and CDR2 as SVGEGT. The V gene lost 2 bases and the J gene lost 5 bases, with 9 bases spanning the gap. The CDR3 sequence: CASSYVWLETQYF. The CDR3 DNA reads TGTGCCAGCAGTTACGTTTGGTTGGAGACCCAGTACTTC.

The J gene is TRBJ2-5, the V gene TRBV19, with TRBD2 as a possible D gene (5 bases). The ends were cut back, 4 bases at V and 5 bases at J, with 11 bases in the middle. Germline CDR1 is LNHDA and CDR2 is SQIVND (reference sequence). The CDR3 has 13 residues. The CDR3 DNA is TGTGCCAGTAGTAAGGGAGTTGAGGAGACCCAGTACTTC. It translates to CASSKGVEETQYF.

In this sample, this clonotype turned up many times. Written as DNA, the CDR3 is TGTGCCAGTAGTATTTTGGAAACTGAAGCTTTCTTT. Translation: CASSILETEAFF. The chain couples TRBV19 to TRBJ1-1; no firm D call. The V gene's germline CDR1 is LNHDA and CDR2 SQIVND (reference sequence). The ends were cut back, 3 bases at V and 5 bases at J, with 7 bases in the middle. CDR3 length: 12 residues.

The table lists this clonotype with many counts. V gene TRBV7-2 combines with J gene TRBJ2-7, with D unclear. The CDR3 consists of 13 residues. Trimming removed 1 base at V and 4 bases at J, with 8 bases between. Germline CDR1 and CDR2: SGHTA and FQGNSA. CDR3 in amino acids: CASSLVDPYEQYF. CDR3 nucleotides: TGTGCCAGCAGCTTAGTGGACCCTTACGAGCAGTACTTC.

In its sample, this clonotype was seen many times. The V and J genes are TRBV12-3 or TRBV12-4 and TRBJ2-6; TRBD1 agrees at 10 bases. There are 18 residues in the CDR3. Trimming cost V 5 bases and J 0 bases; bases outside gene matches: 7. CDR3 coding DNA: TGTGCCAGCAGTCTAACGACAGGGGGCCTCTCTGGGGCCAACGTCCTGACTTTC. It specifies CASSLTTGGLSGANVLTF.

This clonotype was detected many times. The rearrangement joins TRBV12-5 to TRBJ2-1; possible D gene TRBD1, 6 bases. V shed 6 bases and J shed 1 base, with 13 bases lying between them. Germline assignment: CDR1 LGHNT and CDR2 FRNRAP. The CDR3 sequence is 15 residues long. The CDR3 spells CASGPGTNSYNEQFF. The CDR3 DNA sequence: TGTGCTAGTGGCCCAGGGACAAATTCCTACAATGAGCAGTTCTTC. Complete variable domain (other parts from reference TRBV12-5 and TRBJ2-1): DARVTQTPRHKVTEMGQEVTMRCQPILGHNTVFWYRQTMMQGLELLAYFRNRAPLDDSGMPKDRFSAEMPDATLATLKIQPSEPRDSAVYFCASGPGTNSYNEQFFGPGTRLTVL.

In its sample, this clonotype was seen many times. The genes are TRBV28 and TRBJ2-1; 12 bases line up with TRBD1. The CDR3 loop spans 17 amino acids. Germline trimming cut 5 bases from V and 3 bases from J; bases unmatched to any gene: 8. CDR1 is MDHEN and CDR2 is SYDVKM in the germline V gene. CDR3 in DNA: TGTGCCAGCAGTAGTCCCGGGACAGGGGGCGGCTACAATGAGCAGTTCTTC. Translation gives CASSSPGTGGGYNEQFF.

There are many counts of this clonotype. This chain links TRBV6-1 with TRBJ1-2; 7 bases line up with TRBD1. Germline V lookup: CDR1 MNHNS, CDR2 SASEGT. V lost 7 bases, J lost 8 bases, and 13 bases stayed unmatched. The CDR3 has 14 amino acids. Here the CDR3 reads CASNAGGDWGGYTF. CDR3 nucleotides: TGTGCCAGCAACGCAGGGGGGGACTGGGGGGGCTACACCTTC.

The chain combines TRBV29-1 with TRBJ1-2; 7 bases match TRBD1. The CDR3 length is 12 residues. Germline V gene sequence: CDR1 SQVTM, CDR2 ANQGSEA. Trimming took 2 bases from V and 6 from J; bases not matched to a gene: 3. The CDR3 protein is CSVESTGNGYTF. The CDR3 nucleotides read TGCAGCGTTGAATCGACAGGGAATGGCTACACCTTC.

The chain has TRBV2 and TRBJ2-1; the D is unclear. With 10 bases removed from V and 5 bases from J, the gap between germline ends came to 12 bases. The CDR3 is made up of 12 amino acids. Germline lookup yields CDR1 SNHLY and CDR2 FYNNEI. The CDR3 DNA follows: TGTGCCATCCCGCTTAGGAACAATGAGCAGTTCTTC. Translated: CAIPLRNNEQFF.

In its sample, this clonotype was seen a few times. This chain joins TRBV5-1 and TRBJ1-6; TRBD1 agrees at 8 bases. Germline CDR1 reads SGHRS; CDR2 reads YFSETQ. J gave up 9 bases and V 4 bases, and 12 bases lay outside the gene matches. CDR3 length: 16 amino acids. Here the CDR3 DNA reads TGCGCCAGCAGCGCGGCGACAGGGGACGGGAGTTCACCCCTCCACTTT. Encoded protein: CASSAATGDGSSPLHF.